Here is one T cell receptor beta chain with its context. Its antigen remains unknown. The data were taken from a study of shared clonotypes between healthy human individuals. Study findings and constraints: Around 5% was the fraction of naive CD4 clonotypes found shared across four donors.

Donation came from healthy HIV-negative adults that had no recent acute infections or vaccinations. CD4+ cells were split into CD45RA+ naive and CD45RA-negative memory subsets. Some clones are missing from TCRdb's copy, which holds only in-frame ones; the method was immunoSEQ multiplex PCR. This sample has about 2.4 million clones, with around nine tenths found just once. The sample comprised naive CD4+ T cells sorted from blood. Indicated subset: CD45RA+ positively selected. This receptor was taken from a man younger than 35 in good health.

CDR3 sequence: CASSLILGSGYEQYF. The CDR3 DNA sequence: TGCGCCAGCAGCTTGATTCTTGGGTCAGGTTACGAGCAGTACTTC. V is TRBV5-1 and J is TRBJ2-7; D gene ambiguous. The CDR3 sequence is 15 residues long. V lost 1 base and J 4 bases, leaving 15 bases between the germline ends. The V gene's germline CDR1 is SGHRS and CDR2 YFSETQ. The variable domain in full, completed from reference TRBV5-1 and TRBJ2-7, reads KAGVTQTPRYLIKTRGQQVTLSCSPISGHRSVSWYQQTPGQGLQFLFEYFSETQRNKGNFPGRFSGRQFSNSRSEMNVSTLELGDSALYLCASSLILGSGYEQYFGPGTRLTVT.